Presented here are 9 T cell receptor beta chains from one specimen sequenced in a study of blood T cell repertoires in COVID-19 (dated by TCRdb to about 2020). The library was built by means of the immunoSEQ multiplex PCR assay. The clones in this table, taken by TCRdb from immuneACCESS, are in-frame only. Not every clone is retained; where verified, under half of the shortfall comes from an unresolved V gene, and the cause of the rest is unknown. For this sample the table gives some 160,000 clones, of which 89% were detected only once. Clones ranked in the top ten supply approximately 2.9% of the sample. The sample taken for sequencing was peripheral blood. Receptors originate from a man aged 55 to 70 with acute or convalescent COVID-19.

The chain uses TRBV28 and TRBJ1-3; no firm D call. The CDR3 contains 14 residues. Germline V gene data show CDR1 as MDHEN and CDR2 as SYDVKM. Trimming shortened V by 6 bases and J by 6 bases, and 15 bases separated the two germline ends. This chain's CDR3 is CASRHRSFENTIYF. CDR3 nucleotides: TGTGCCAGCAGGCACCGGAGTTTTGAAAACACCATATATTTT.

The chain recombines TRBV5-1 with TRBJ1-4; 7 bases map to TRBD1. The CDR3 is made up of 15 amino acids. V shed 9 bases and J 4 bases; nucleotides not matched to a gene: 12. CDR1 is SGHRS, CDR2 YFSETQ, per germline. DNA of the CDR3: TGCGCCACCCAAAAAGGGGGCTTCGATAATGAAAAACTGTTTTTT. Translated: CATQKGGFDNEKLFF.

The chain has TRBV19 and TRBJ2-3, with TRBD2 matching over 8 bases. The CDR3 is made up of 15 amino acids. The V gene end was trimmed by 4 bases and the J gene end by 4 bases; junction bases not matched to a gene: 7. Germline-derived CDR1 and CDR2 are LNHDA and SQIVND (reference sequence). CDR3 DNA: TGTGCCAGTAGTAGGAGCGGGGGAGGGGCAGATACGCAGTATTTT. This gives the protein CASSRSGGGADTQYF.

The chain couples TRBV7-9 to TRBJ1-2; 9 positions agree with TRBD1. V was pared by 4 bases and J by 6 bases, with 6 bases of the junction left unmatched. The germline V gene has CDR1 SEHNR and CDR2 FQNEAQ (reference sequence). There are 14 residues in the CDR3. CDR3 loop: CASSSSGQGNGYTF. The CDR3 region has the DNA TGTGCCAGCAGCTCCTCGGGACAGGGAAATGGCTACACCTTC.

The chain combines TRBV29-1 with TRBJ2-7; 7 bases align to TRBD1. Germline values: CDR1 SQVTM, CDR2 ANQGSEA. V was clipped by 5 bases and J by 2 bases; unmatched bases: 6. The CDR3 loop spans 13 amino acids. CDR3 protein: CSVWTGDTYEQYF. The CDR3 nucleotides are TGCAGCGTTTGGACAGGCGACACCTACGAGCAGTACTTC.

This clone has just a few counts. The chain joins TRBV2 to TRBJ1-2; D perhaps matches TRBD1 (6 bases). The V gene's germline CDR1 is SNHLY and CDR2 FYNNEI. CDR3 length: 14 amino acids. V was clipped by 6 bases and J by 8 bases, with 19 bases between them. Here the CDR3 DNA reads TGTGCCAGCAGAGAACAGGGTAGTATCGGAGGCTACACCTTC. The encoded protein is CASREQGSIGGYTF.

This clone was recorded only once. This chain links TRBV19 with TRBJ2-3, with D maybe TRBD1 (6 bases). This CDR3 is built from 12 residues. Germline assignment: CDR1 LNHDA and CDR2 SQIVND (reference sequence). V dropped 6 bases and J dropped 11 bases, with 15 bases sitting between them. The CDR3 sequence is CASRGATGMQYF. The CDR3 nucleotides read TGTGCCAGTAGGGGGGCCACGGGGATGCAGTATTTT.

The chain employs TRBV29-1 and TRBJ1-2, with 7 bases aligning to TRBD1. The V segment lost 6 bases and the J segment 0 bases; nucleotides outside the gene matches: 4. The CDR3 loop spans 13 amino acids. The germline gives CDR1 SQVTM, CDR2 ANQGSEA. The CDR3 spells CSVRTGTNYGYTF. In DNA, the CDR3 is TGCAGCGTCCGGACAGGTACTAACTATGGCTACACCTTC.

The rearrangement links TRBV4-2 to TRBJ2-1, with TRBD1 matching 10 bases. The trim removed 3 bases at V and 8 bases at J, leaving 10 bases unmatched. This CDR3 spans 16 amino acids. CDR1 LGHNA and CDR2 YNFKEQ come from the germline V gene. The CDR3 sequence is CASSQGDRGRRDEQFF. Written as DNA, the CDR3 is TGTGCCAGCAGCCAGGGCGACAGGGGGCGTCGCGATGAGCAGTTCTTC.